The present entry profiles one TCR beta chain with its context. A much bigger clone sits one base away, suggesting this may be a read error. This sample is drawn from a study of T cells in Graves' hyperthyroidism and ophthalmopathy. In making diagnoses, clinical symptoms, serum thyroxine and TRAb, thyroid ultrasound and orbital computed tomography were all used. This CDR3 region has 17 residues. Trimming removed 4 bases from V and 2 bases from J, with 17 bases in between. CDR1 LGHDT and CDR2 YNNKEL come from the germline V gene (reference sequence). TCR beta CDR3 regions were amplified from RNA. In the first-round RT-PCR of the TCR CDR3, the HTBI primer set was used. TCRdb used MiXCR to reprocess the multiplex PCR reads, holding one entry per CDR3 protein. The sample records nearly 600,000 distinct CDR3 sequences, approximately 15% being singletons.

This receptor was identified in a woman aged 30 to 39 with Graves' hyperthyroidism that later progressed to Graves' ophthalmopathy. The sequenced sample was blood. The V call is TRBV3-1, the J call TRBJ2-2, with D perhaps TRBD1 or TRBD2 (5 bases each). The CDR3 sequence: CASSLGIAGANTGELFF. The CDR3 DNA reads TGTGCCAGCAGCCTCGGGATAGCTGGGGCAAACACCGGGGAGCTGTTTTTT.